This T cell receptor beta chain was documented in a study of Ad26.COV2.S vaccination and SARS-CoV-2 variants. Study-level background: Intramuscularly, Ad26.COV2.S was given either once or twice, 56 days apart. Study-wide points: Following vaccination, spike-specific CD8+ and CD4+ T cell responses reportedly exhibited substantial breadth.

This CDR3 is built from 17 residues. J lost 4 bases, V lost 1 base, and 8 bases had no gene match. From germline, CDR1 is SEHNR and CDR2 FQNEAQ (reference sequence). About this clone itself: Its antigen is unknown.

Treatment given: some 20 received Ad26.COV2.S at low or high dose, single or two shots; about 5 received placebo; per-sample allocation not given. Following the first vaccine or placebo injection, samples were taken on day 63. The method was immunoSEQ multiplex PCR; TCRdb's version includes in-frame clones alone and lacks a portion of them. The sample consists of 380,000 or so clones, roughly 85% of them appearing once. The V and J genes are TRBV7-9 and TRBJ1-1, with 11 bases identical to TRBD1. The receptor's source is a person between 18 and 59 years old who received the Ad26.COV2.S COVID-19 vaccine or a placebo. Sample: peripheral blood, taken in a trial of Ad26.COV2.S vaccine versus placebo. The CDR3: CASSLDQGTGGGTEAFF. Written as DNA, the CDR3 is TGTGCCAGCAGCTTAGACCAGGGGACAGGGGGTGGCACTGAAGCTTTCTTT.